The 30 T cell receptor beta chains listed next were all sequenced from one sample in a study of monozygotic twins with inflammatory bowel disease. Reanalyzing the 5' RACE reads, TCRdb keeps one entry per CDR3 protein, without DNA. The table gives around 380,000 distinct CDR3 sequences; the top ten clones make up less than 2.5% of it. Material: blood. The receptors were gathered from a human donor with ulcerative colitis or Crohn's disease, or a healthy co-twin of an affected twin (not recorded which).

J is TRBJ1-5 and V is TRBV12-3 or TRBV12-4; checking the TCRdb D call of TRBD1 is not possible without DNA. There are 17 residues in the CDR3. This chain's CDR3 is CASSLAGRRLINQPQHF.

The chain carries TRBV5-1 and TRBJ2-2. CDR1 is SGHRS, CDR2 YFSETQ, per germline. There are 12 residues in the CDR3. CDR3 amino acids: CASSFIAGELFF.

This chain joins TRBV5-1 and TRBJ2-3; TCRdb proposes TRBD2, but this gene call is untestable without DNA. This CDR3 region has 17 residues. CDR1 is SGHRS and CDR2 is YFSETQ in the germline V gene. This chain's CDR3 is CASSLFGGGSISDTQYF.

V and J are TRBV30 and TRBJ1-1; TCRdb picks TRBD1, but there is no DNA to check that call. Germline-derived CDR1 and CDR2 are GTSNPN and SVGIG (reference sequence). The CDR3 totals 11 residues. CDR3 sequence reads: CAWQQGTEAFF.

V is TRBV5-1 and J is TRBJ2-1; TCRdb proposes TRBD1, but this gene call is untestable without DNA. The germline V gene has CDR1 SGHRS and CDR2 YFSETQ. CDR3 length equals 16 residues. The CDR3 here is CASSFEPSGGAFSQFF.

The chain uses TRBV7-6 and TRBJ2-1. Germline V gene lookup returns CDR1 SGHVS and CDR2 FNYEAQ. There are 17 residues in the CDR3. This CDR3 is CASSFGRSGRSYNEQFF.

The rearrangement links TRBV5-1 to TRBJ2-5; TCRdb designates TRBD2, a call that cannot be tested without DNA. The CDR3 extends over 14 amino acids. Germline V gene sequence: CDR1 SGHRS, CDR2 YFSETQ. The chain's CDR3 is CASSLDMGGETQYF.

The chain couples TRBV5-1 to TRBJ2-7. Germline V gene lookup returns CDR1 SGHRS and CDR2 YFSETQ. The CDR3 loop spans 14 amino acids. CDR3 amino acids: CASRPEAVAHEQYF.

This chain connects TRBV5-1 to TRBJ1-2. Germline V gene lookup returns CDR1 SGHRS and CDR2 YFSETQ. The CDR3 has 14 residues. The CDR3 loop reads CASSLVLGSYGYTF.

The chain has TRBV5-1 and TRBJ1-1. In germline, CDR1 is SGHRS, CDR2 YFSETQ. The CDR3 totals 16 residues. CDR3 sequence reads: CASSPYVGSVNTEAFF.

This chain links TRBV28 with TRBJ1-3; TCRdb returns TRBD1, unconfirmable since there is no DNA. CDR3 length: 15 residues. Germline V CDR1 and CDR2: MDHEN, SYDVKM. CDR3 residues: CASSLTGPVLDTIYF.

V is TRBV10-3 and J is TRBJ2-5; TCRdb indicates TRBD1, and absent DNA this call remains unverified. This CDR3 spans 14 amino acids. CDR1 is ENHRY and CDR2 is SYGVKD in the germline V gene. The CDR3 region is CAISERGNGETQYF.

The CDR3: CSAGGGTSNSPLHF. The V and J genes are TRBV29-1 and TRBJ1-6; the TCRdb call, TRBD1, lacks DNA for checking. Germline CDR1 is SQVTM and CDR2 is ANQGSEA. The CDR3 consists of 14 residues.

The rearrangement links TRBV24-1 to TRBJ2-1; TCRdb lists TRBD1, though no DNA is available to test this call. This CDR3 has 14 amino acids. Germline values: CDR1 KGHDR, CDR2 SFDVKD. The CDR3 spells CATSGAGGLYEQFF.

The chain joins TRBV10-3 to TRBJ2-7; TCRdb's assignment of TRBD2 cannot be checked, as there is no DNA. This CDR3 is 13 amino acids long. Germline CDR1 is ENHRY and CDR2 is SYGVKD. The CDR3 is CAIKGLEVYEQYF.

This chain joins TRBV5-5 and TRBJ2-7; TCRdb's D gene call, TRBD1, goes unchecked for lack of DNA. The CDR3 covers 15 residues. Germline CDR1 reads SGHKS; CDR2 reads YYEKEE (reference sequence). CDR3 region: CASSFGAGGFYEQYF.

The chain recombines TRBV20-1 with TRBJ2-7; the TCRdb D gene call, TRBD2, has no DNA to confirm it. CDR3 length equals 14 residues. Germline lookup yields CDR1 DFQATT and CDR2 SNEGSKA (reference sequence). The CDR3 here is CSARGRGLSYEQYF.

The J gene is TRBJ1-2, the V gene TRBV20-1; TCRdb reports TRBD1, a call that lacks DNA to check it against. Germline CDR1 reads DFQATT; CDR2 reads SNEGSKA (reference sequence). The CDR3 spans 14 residues. CDR3 protein: CSARQGTGFYGYTF.

J is TRBJ1-1 and V is TRBV5-1. CDR3 length: 14 residues. Germline values: CDR1 SGHRS, CDR2 YFSETQ. CDR3 sequence: CASSPEARNTEAFF.

This sequence joins TRBV5-1 and TRBJ1-2; TCRdb's assignment of TRBD1 cannot be checked, as there is no DNA. This CDR3 spans 12 amino acids. CDR1 and CDR2 from the germline V gene are SGHRS and YFSETQ. This CDR3 is CASSSQDYGYTF.

The CDR3 reads CATSDGRAGDEQFF. The rearrangement joins TRBV24-1 to TRBJ2-1; with no DNA, the TCRdb D assignment of TRBD2 cannot be verified. The CDR3 is made up of 14 amino acids. Germline values: CDR1 KGHDR, CDR2 SFDVKD.

This rearrangement joins TRBV4-1 to TRBJ2-1. The CDR3 consists of 14 residues. From germline, CDR1 is MGHRA and CDR2 YSYEKL. CDR3 residues: CASSQYFTYNEQFF.

This rearrangement joins TRBV10-3 to TRBJ2-5; TCRdb reports TRBD1, a call that lacks DNA to check it against. The CDR3 runs to 14 residues. The V gene's germline CDR1 is ENHRY and CDR2 SYGVKD. CDR3 protein: CAISTGTIQETQYF.

The genes are TRBV7-9 and TRBJ1-1; TCRdb proposes TRBD1, but this gene call is untestable without DNA. The germline V gene has CDR1 SEHNR and CDR2 FQNEAQ (reference sequence). The CDR3 runs 11 residues. CDR3 sequence reads: CASSPGQEAFF.

The rearrangement uses TRBV14 and TRBJ2-3. From germline, CDR1 is SGHDN and CDR2 FVKESK. The CDR3 length is 11 residues. Here the CDR3 reads CASSSFYTQYF.

CDR3 sequence: CASSSHADRRTYNEQFF. The chain is built from TRBV5-1 and TRBJ2-1; TCRdb returns TRBD1, unconfirmable since there is no DNA. Germline loops: CDR1 SGHRS, CDR2 YFSETQ. The CDR3 length is 17 residues.

The V call is TRBV27, the J call TRBJ1-4; TCRdb calls TRBD1, which cannot be checked without DNA. The CDR3 covers 17 residues. From germline, CDR1 is MNHEY and CDR2 SMNVEV (reference sequence). The CDR3 loop is CASRSGTGKATNEKLFF.

This sequence joins TRBV12-3 or TRBV12-4 and TRBJ2-1. The CDR3 consists of 14 residues. CDR3 residues: CASSLSLGYNEQFF.

The chain combines TRBV5-1 with TRBJ1-6; the D call of TRBD1 rests on TCRdb alone, since no DNA is present to check it. There are 14 residues in the CDR3. Germline CDR1 and CDR2: SGHRS and YFSETQ. The CDR3 here is CASSLVAGGAALHF.

The chain combines TRBV7-8 with TRBJ2-1; checking the TCRdb D call of TRBD2 is not possible without DNA. The V gene's germline CDR1 is SGHVS and CDR2 FQNEAQ. This CDR3 region has 18 residues. CDR3 residues: CASSLGLALAGEGGEQFF.